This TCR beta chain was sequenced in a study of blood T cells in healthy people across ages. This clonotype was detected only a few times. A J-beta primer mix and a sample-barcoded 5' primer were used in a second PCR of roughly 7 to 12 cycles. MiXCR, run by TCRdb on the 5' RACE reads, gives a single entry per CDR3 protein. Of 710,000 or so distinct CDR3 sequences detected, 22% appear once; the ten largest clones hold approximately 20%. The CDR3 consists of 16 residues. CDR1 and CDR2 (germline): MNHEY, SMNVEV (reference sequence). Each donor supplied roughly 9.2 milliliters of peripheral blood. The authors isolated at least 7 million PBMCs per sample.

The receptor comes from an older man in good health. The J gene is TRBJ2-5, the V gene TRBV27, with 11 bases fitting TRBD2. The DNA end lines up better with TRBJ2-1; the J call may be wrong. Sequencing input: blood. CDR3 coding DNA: TGTGCCAGCAGTCCAGGGGGTTTACTAGCGGGAGTTGAGCAGTTCTTC. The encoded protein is CASSPGGLLAGVEQFF.